The 6 T cell receptor beta chains in this list originate from one sample, sequenced in a study of pediatric ulcerative colitis. Libraries were prepared by immunoSEQ multiplex PCR; TCRdb keeps only in-frame clonotypes and omits some of them. The sample holds several thousand clones, about 89% seen once. Material for sequencing was blood. Source of these receptors: a boy between 10 and 17 years old with mild ulcerative colitis.

The chain recombines TRBV28 with TRBJ2-7; 7 bases are shared with TRBD1. Germline values: CDR1 MDHEN, CDR2 SYDVKM. CDR3 length: 16 amino acids. With 7 bases clipped from V and 4 bases from J, the junction kept 16 bases outside the gene matches. CDR3: CASTANGAGGLYEQYF. CDR3 DNA sequence: TGTGCCAGCACCGCAAACGGGGCAGGGGGTTTGTACGAGCAGTACTTC.

The CDR3, as DNA: TGCAGCGTTGTGGGGTTTAGCACTGAAGCTTTCTTT. Translating it yields CSVVGFSTEAFF. This rearrangement joins TRBV29-1 to TRBJ1-1; D is uncertain. CDR3 length: 12 residues. Trimming removed 4 bases at V and 4 bases at J, with 10 bases between. The V gene's germline CDR1 is SQVTM and CDR2 ANQGSEA. The entire variable domain, with the rest obtained from reference TRBV29-1 and TRBJ1-1, is as follows: SAVISQKPSRDICQRGTSLTIQCQVDSQVTMMFWYRQQPGQSLTLIATANQGSEATYESGFVIDKFPISRPNLTFSTLTVSNMSPEDSSIYLCSVVGFSTEAFFGQGTRLTVV.

This clone was observed a single time. The rearrangement uses TRBV2 and TRBJ1-4, with D perhaps matching TRBD1 (6 bases). Germline V gives CDR1 SNHLY, CDR2 FYNNEI. V was shortened by 6 bases and J by 0 bases, with 14 bases between the two germline ends. The CDR3 is 16 amino acids. CDR3 coding DNA: TGTGCCAGCAGCTCCGGGACACTTGCAACTAATGAAAAACTGTTTTTT. Translating gives CASSSGTLATNEKLFF.

This chain uses TRBV18 with TRBJ1-5; 11 bases are a match to TRBD1. The V gene's germline CDR1 is KGHSH and CDR2 LQKENI. V trimming: 1 base; J trimming: 5 bases; junction bases outside the gene matches: 1. The CDR3 spans 15 residues. The CDR3 DNA is TGTGCCAGCTCACCACGGGGACAGGGGGATCAGCCCCAGCATTTT. This translates into CASSPRGQGDQPQHF.

CDR3: CASSQEDPAMYEQYF. Here the CDR3 DNA reads TGCGCCAGCAGCCAAGAAGACCCAGCTATGTACGAGCAGTACTTC. The chain has TRBV4-1 and TRBJ2-7; D ambiguous. V dropped 0 bases and J dropped 4 bases, with 13 bases sitting between them. The germline V gene has CDR1 MGHRA and CDR2 YSYEKL. CDR3 size: 15 residues.

V is TRBV6-1 and J is TRBJ1-1; 7 bases are shared with TRBD1. CDR3 size: 14 residues. Unmatched junction bases numbered 8, after V lost 7 bases and J lost 3 bases. Germline assignment: CDR1 MNHNS and CDR2 SASEGT. The CDR3 loop is CASTSHRGYTEAFF. The CDR3 coding sequence is TGTGCCAGCACCTCTCACAGGGGATACACTGAAGCTTTCTTT.